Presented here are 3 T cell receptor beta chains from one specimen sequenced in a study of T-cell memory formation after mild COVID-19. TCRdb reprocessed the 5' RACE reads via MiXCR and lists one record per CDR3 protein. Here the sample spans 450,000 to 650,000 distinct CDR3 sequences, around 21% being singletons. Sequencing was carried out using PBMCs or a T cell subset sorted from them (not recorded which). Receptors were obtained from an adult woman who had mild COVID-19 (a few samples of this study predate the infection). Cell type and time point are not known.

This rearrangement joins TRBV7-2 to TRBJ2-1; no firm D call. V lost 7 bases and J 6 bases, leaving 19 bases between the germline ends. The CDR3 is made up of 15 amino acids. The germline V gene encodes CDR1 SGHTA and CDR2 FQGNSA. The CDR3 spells CASTPAGFATNEQFF. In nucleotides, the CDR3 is TGTGCCAGCACCCCGGCCGGCTTCGCCACCAATGAGCAGTTCTTC.

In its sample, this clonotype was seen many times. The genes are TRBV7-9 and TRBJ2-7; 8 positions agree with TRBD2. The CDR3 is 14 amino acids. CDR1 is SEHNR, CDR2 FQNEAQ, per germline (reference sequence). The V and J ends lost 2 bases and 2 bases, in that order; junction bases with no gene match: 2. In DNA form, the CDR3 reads TGTGCCAGCAGCTTATCCGGGGGGGCCTACGAGCAGTACTTC. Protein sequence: CASSLSGGAYEQYF.

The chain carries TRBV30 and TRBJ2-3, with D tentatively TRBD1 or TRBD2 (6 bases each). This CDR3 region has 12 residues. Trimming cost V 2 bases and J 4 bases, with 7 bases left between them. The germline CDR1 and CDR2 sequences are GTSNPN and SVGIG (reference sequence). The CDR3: CAWSRGPDTQYF. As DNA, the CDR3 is TGTGCCTGGAGTCGGGGGCCAGATACGCAGTATTTT.